The rows below give T cell receptor beta chains drawn from one sample of a study of cytomegalovirus exposure and HLA in healthy donors. The assay was immunoSEQ multiplex PCR, and TCRdb's table has in-frame clones only and misses some. The table lists 200,000 to 300,000 clones, around 88% of them singletons. The specimen sequenced was PBMCs. These receptors all stem from a woman aged 25 to 39 in good health and CMV-seropositive. CDR3s include the opening cysteine and the closing phenylalanine or tryptophan. A D gene is named only where the DNA matches it firmly. Size tells how often a clone was seen (once, few, many) or the class of an expanded clone, and some rows leave it out.

D: .
V: TRBV18
J: TRBJ2-7
size: .
CDR3: CASSGTTVSYEQYF
DNA: TGTGCCAGCTCCGGGACAACGGTTTCCTACGAGCAGTACTTC

D: .
V: TRBV30
J: TRBJ1-3
size: few
CDR3: CAWAIGNTIYF
DNA: TGTGCCTGGGCGATTGGAAACACCATATATTTT

D: .
V: TRBV11-3
J: TRBJ2-5
size: .
CDR3: CASSLRLGEETQYF
DNA: TGTGCCAGCAGCTTACGACTTGGAGAAGAGACCCAGTACTTC

D: .
V: TRBV4-1
J: TRBJ1-1
size: .
CDR3: CASSREAGNTEAFF
DNA: TGCGCCAGCAGCCGAGAAGCAGGGAACACTGAAGCTTTCTTT

D: TRBD2
V: TRBV28
J: TRBJ2-7
size: .
CDR3: CASSPGLAMGGYEQYF
DNA: TGTGCCAGCAGCCCCGGACTAGCTATGGGGGGCTACGAGCAGTACTTC

D: .
V: TRBV4-2
J: TRBJ2-3
size: few
CDR3: CASSQESTSTDTQYF
DNA: TGTGCCAGCAGCCAAGAGTCAACTAGCACAGATACGCAGTATTTT

D: .
V: TRBV28
J: TRBJ2-1
size: .
CDR3: CASSLGGNEQFF
DNA: TGTGCCAGCAGTTTAGGCGGCAATGAGCAGTTCTTC

D: .
V: TRBV27
J: TRBJ2-7
size: .
CDR3: CASSPKAGTPSYEQYF
DNA: TGTGCCAGCAGTCCAAAGGCCGGGACACCTTCCTACGAGCAGTACTTC

D: TRBD2
V: TRBV4-1
J: TRBJ2-1
size: few
CDR3: CASSQVRGTRSLNEQFF
DNA: TGCGCCAGCAGCCAAGTGCGCGGGACTAGGTCCCTCAATGAGCAGTTCTTC

D: .
V: TRBV20-1
J: TRBJ2-1
size: .
CDR3: CSAIANEQFF
DNA: TGCAGTGCTATAGCGAATGAGCAGTTCTTC

D: .
V: TRBV15
J: TRBJ2-3
size: .
CDR3: CATSREVGATDTQYF
DNA: TGTGCCACCAGCAGAGAAGTGGGGGCCACAGATACGCAGTATTTT

D: .
V: TRBV5-6
J: TRBJ2-2
size: once
CDR3: CASSLSGNTGELFF
DNA: TGTGCCAGCAGCTTGTCCGGGAACACCGGGGAGCTGTTTTTT

D: .
V: TRBV14
J: TRBJ2-7
size: .
CDR3: CASSPGRAEQYF
DNA: TGTGCCAGCAGCCCGGGGAGAGCCGAGCAGTACTTC

D: .
V: TRBV5-6
J: TRBJ2-7
size: once
CDR3: CASSLAYEQYF
DNA: TGTGCCAGCAGCTTGGCATACGAGCAGTACTTC

D: .
V: TRBV30
J: TRBJ2-1
size: .
CDR3: CACSWGGIYNEQFF
DNA: TGTGCCTGTTCTTGGGGAGGTATCTACAATGAGCAGTTCTTC

D: .
V: TRBV6-5
J: TRBJ1-5
size: .
CDR3: CASSLTWNQPQHF
DNA: TGTGCCAGCAGTCTTACTTGGAATCAGCCCCAGCATTTT

D: .
V: TRBV27
J: TRBJ2-4
size: .
CDR3: CASSSSSLAKNIQYF
DNA: TGTGCCAGCAGCTCCAGTTCCTTAGCCAAAAACATTCAGTACTTC

D: .
V: TRBV28
J: TRBJ2-6
size: .
CDR3: CASTSRGLTGANVLTF
DNA: TGTGCCAGCACCTCCAGGGGATTAACTGGGGCCAACGTCCTGACTTTC

D: .
V: TRBV10-3
J: TRBJ2-7
size: few
CDR3: CAISDPSYEQYF
DNA: TGTGCCATCAGTGACCCGTCCTACGAGCAGTACTTC

D: .
V: TRBV6-5
J: TRBJ1-5
size: few
CDR3: CASFYPQHF
DNA: TGTGCCTCGTTTTATCCCCAGCATTTT

D: .
V: TRBV27
J: TRBJ2-1
size: once
CDR3: CASTKSGEQFF
DNA: TGTGCCAGCACAAAGTCGGGTGAGCAGTTCTTC

D: TRBD1
V: TRBV6-5
J: TRBJ1-5
size: .
CDR3: CASSYWTGGNQPQHF
DNA: TGTGCCAGCAGTTACTGGACAGGGGGCAATCAGCCCCAGCATTTT

D: TRBD2
V: TRBV5-1
J: TRBJ2-5
size: .
CDR3: CASSLVRASGRLETQYF
DNA: TGCGCCAGCAGCTTGGTTCGGGCTAGCGGGAGGTTAGAGACCCAGTACTTC

D: .
V: TRBV9
J: TRBJ1-3
size: .
CDR3: CASSVGGGEVGNTIYF
DNA: TGTGCCAGCAGCGTAGGTGGAGGGGAGGTGGGAAACACCATATATTTT

D: .
V: TRBV19
J: TRBJ2-2
size: .
CDR3: CASSGRANTGELFF
DNA: TGTGCCAGTAGTGGCAGGGCGAACACCGGGGAGCTGTTTTTT

D: .
V: TRBV14
J: TRBJ1-5
size: once
CDR3: CASSQGLNQPQHF
DNA: TGTGCCAGCAGCCAGGGCCTCAATCAGCCCCAGCATTTT

D: TRBD2
V: TRBV5-1
J: TRBJ2-3
size: .
CDR3: CASSLGLAGGSTDTQYF
DNA: TGCGCCAGCAGCTTGGGACTAGCGGGAGGGAGCACAGATACGCAGTATTTT

D: TRBD1
V: TRBV28
J: TRBJ1-5
size: few
CDR3: CASSGNRGQDQPQHF
DNA: TGTGCCAGCAGCGGTAACAGGGGGCAGGATCAGCCCCAGCATTTT

D: TRBD2
V: TRBV28
J: TRBJ2-1
size: .
CDR3: CASSGSWGYNEQFF
DNA: TGTGCCAGTAGCGGGAGCTGGGGCTACAATGAGCAGTTCTTC